The 31 T cell receptor beta chains below all came from one sample that was sequenced in a study of T-cell memory formation after mild COVID-19. TCRdb analysed the 5' RACE reads with MiXCR anew, one entry per CDR3 protein. The data show hundreds of thousands of distinct CDR3 sequences, 15% to 25% seen once. The sample consisted of PBMCs or a T cell subset sorted from them (not recorded which). These TCRs come from an adult woman who had mild COVID-19 (a few samples of this study predate the infection). Cell type and time point are not known.

This clonotype was observed a handful of times. In DNA form, the CDR3 reads TGTGCCAGCAGTCCCGGGGGGGCGCCATACGAGCAGTACTTC. This translates into CASSPGGAPYEQYF. The rearrangement links TRBV6-5 to TRBJ2-7; 8 bases align to TRBD2. From germline, CDR1 is MNHEY and CDR2 SVGAGI. The CDR3 sequence is 14 residues long. J gave up 4 bases and V 5 bases, and 7 bases lay outside the gene matches.

The chain combines TRBV9 with TRBJ2-7, with TRBD2 matching over 13 bases. The CDR3 spans 14 residues. The germline V gene encodes CDR1 SGDLS and CDR2 YYNGEE. J was trimmed by 5 bases and V by 4 bases; bases with no gene match: 3. The CDR3 loop reads CASSPTSGGHEQYF. DNA for the CDR3: TGTGCCAGCAGCCCGACTAGCGGGGGGCACGAGCAGTACTTC.

V usage is TRBV12-3 or TRBV12-4 and J usage is TRBJ2-3; 10 positions match TRBD2. J was trimmed by 1 base and V by 2 bases; bases with no gene match: 12. The length of the CDR3 is 19 residues. CDR3 DNA sequence: TGTGCCAGCAGTTTACCCCCCATGGCTAGCGGGGGCCGCACAGATACGCAGTATTTT. Amino acids: CASSLPPMASGGRTDTQYF.

This clonotype was seen more than once but under ten times. CDR3 region: CASSQNRGPLHF. CDR3 DNA sequence: TGTGCCAGCAGCCAGAACCGGGGACCCCTCCACTTT. This chain uses TRBV5-4 with TRBJ1-6, with D hard to call. CDR1 and CDR2 from the germline V gene are SGHNT and YYREEE (reference sequence). V lost 4 bases, J lost 12 bases, and 11 bases lay in between. CDR3 length: 12 amino acids.

V gene TRBV10-2 combines with J gene TRBJ2-3, with D possibly TRBD1 on 5 matching bases. The CDR3 sequence is 14 residues long. Germline CDR1 and CDR2: WSHSY and SAAADI. The V gene lost 6 bases and the J gene lost 2 bases, with 12 bases spanning the gap. The CDR3: CASSRMGPTDTQYF. The CDR3 DNA reads as TGCGCCAGCAGCCGGATGGGGCCCACAGATACGCAGTATTTT.

The chain has TRBV20-1 and TRBJ2-3; 7 nucleotides match TRBD2. The CDR3 runs 14 residues. The junction had 7 bases not matched to a gene; V was cut back by 5 bases and J by 2 bases. Looked up from germline, CDR1 is DFQATT and CDR2 is SNEGSKA (reference sequence). The CDR3: CSAGDYLDTDTQYF. The CDR3 region has the DNA TGCAGTGCTGGGGACTATCTAGACACAGATACGCAGTATTTT.

The chain joins TRBV5-1 to TRBJ2-1; 10 bases are a match to TRBD2. The CDR3 consists of 16 residues. Germline-derived CDR1 and CDR2 are SGHRS and YFSETQ. Trimming took 5 bases from V and 5 from J; bases not matched to a gene: 10. This CDR3 reads CASRPFRTSGDNEQFF. In nucleotides, the CDR3 is TGCGCCAGCAGACCATTCAGGACTAGCGGAGACAATGAGCAGTTCTTC.

The chain uses TRBV5-8 and TRBJ1-1; 8 bases fit TRBD1. Losses at the gene ends were 6 bases for V and 5 bases for J; bases not matched to a gene: 15. The CDR3 contains 16 residues. The germline V gene encodes CDR1 SGHTS and CDR2 YDEGEE. CDR3 nucleotide sequence: TGTGCCAGCAACTATCCGACAGGGGATACAACAACTGAAGCTTTCTTT. This encodes CASNYPTGDTTTEAFF.

The chain combines TRBV20-1 with TRBJ2-5, with D uncertain. Germline V lookup: CDR1 DFQATT, CDR2 SNEGSKA (reference sequence). This CDR3 is built from 12 residues. Trimming took off 6 bases at V and 4 bases at J, with 12 bases between the two ends. The CDR3 reads CSAHAPGETQYF. The CDR3 bases are TGCAGTGCCCACGCTCCTGGAGAGACCCAGTACTTC.

This clonotype appeared a single time. The V gene is TRBV20-1, the J gene TRBJ2-2; D is ambiguous. V gave up 4 bases and J gave up 3 bases, with 21 bases separating them. In germline, CDR1 is DFQATT, CDR2 SNEGSKA (reference sequence). The CDR3 runs 17 residues. As DNA, the CDR3 is TGCAGTGCTAAATCTTTAGGACCTTTTTGGGACACCGGGGAGCTGTTTTTT. It encodes CSAKSLGPFWDTGELFF.

The rearrangement joins TRBV4-2 to TRBJ2-2; D could derive from TRBD1 or TRBD2 (5 bases each). V was clipped by 1 base and J by 3 bases, with 9 bases between them. This CDR3 comprises 15 residues. Germline V gene sequence: CDR1 LGHNA, CDR2 YNFKEQ. CDR3 in DNA: TGTGCCAGCAGCCAAGGGGGGACCGACACCGGGGAGCTGTTTTTT. The encoded protein is CASSQGGTDTGELFF.

Only a few counts were recorded for this clonotype. This sequence joins TRBV6-1 and TRBJ2-7; D is uncertain. Germline CDR1 is MNHNS and CDR2 is SASEGT. The germline V and J ends were trimmed by 5 bases and 3 bases, with 2 bases remaining between them. CDR3 length: 10 residues. The CDR3 spells CASSNYEQYF. The CDR3 bases are TGTGCCAGCAGTAACTACGAGCAGTACTTC.

This chain links TRBV29-1 with TRBJ1-1; TRBD1 aligns across 7 bases. The CDR3 runs to 14 residues. CDR1 SQVTM and CDR2 ANQGSEA come from the germline V gene. The V and J ends lost 6 bases and 0 bases, in that order; junction bases with no gene match: 7. The CDR3 nucleotides are TGCAGCGTCGACCGACAGGGTTTGAACACTGAAGCTTTCTTT. Translating gives CSVDRQGLNTEAFF.

The genes are TRBV20-1 and TRBJ1-1, with 10 bases that match TRBD1. Germline V lookup: CDR1 DFQATT, CDR2 SNEGSKA (reference sequence). The V segment lost 3 bases and the J segment 3 bases; nucleotides outside the gene matches: 4. This CDR3 has 14 residues. CDR3 DNA sequence: TGCAGTGCTAGGACAGGGGGCATCGACACTGAAGCTTTCTTT. Protein sequence: CSARTGGIDTEAFF.

The table lists this clonotype with a few counts. This chain joins TRBV6-4 and TRBJ2-1, with 9 bases aligning to TRBD1. The length of the CDR3 is 13 residues. CDR1 is MRHNA, CDR2 SNTAGT, per germline. The V and J ends lost 8 bases and 5 bases, in that order; junction bases with no gene match: 4. The CDR3 DNA follows: TGTGCCAGCTTCCGGACAGGGGACAATGAGCAGTTCTTC. Residues: CASFRTGDNEQFF.

In this sample, this clonotype turned up a few times. This chain joins TRBV4-1 and TRBJ2-1; D is unresolved. The CDR3 length is 12 residues. The germline V gene encodes CDR1 MGHRA and CDR2 YSYEKL. Trimming removed 4 bases at V and 8 bases at J, with 9 bases between. The CDR3: CASSPSFDEQFF. The CDR3 DNA follows: TGCGCCAGCAGCCCTAGTTTCGATGAGCAGTTCTTC.

This clonotype was seen more than once but under ten times. The DNA for the CDR3 is TGTGCCAGCAGTAAGGGACTAGCGGGAGGCCTCGGCAATGAGCAGTTCTTC. The encoded protein is CASSKGLAGGLGNEQFF. V is TRBV12-3 or TRBV12-4 and J is TRBJ2-1; 15 nucleotides agree with TRBD2. The V segment lost 5 bases and the J segment 6 bases; nucleotides outside the gene matches: 8. The CDR3 covers 17 residues.

The CDR3: CASSPHRGYNEQFF. For the CDR3, the DNA is TGTGCCAGCAGCCCCCACAGGGGTTACAATGAGCAGTTCTTC. The gene calls are TRBV7-3 and TRBJ2-1, with TRBD1 matching over 7 bases. Germline-derived CDR1 and CDR2 are SGHTA and FQGTGA. V dropped 5 bases and J dropped 4; count of bases not matched to a gene: 5. The CDR3 length is 14 residues.

The chain uses TRBV27 and TRBJ2-1; D gene unclear. Trimming pared 4 bases from V and 12 bases from J, leaving 25 bases between. The germline gives CDR1 MNHEY, CDR2 SMNVEV (reference sequence). The CDR3 is made up of 16 amino acids. DNA of the CDR3: TGTGCCAGCAGTTCAACCCTTACTACAGCGCGAGGTGGGCAGTTCTTC. Protein product: CASSSTLTTARGGQFF.

The chain couples TRBV20-1 to TRBJ2-1; either TRBD1 or TRBD2 may supply D (6 bases each). Per the germline V gene, CDR1 is DFQATT and CDR2 is SNEGSKA (reference sequence). The CDR3 is made up of 15 amino acids. V lost 0 bases and J lost 4, with 13 bases in between. The CDR3 loop reads CSARDRGRWYNEQFF. DNA of the CDR3: TGCAGTGCTAGAGATCGGGGGCGGTGGTACAATGAGCAGTTCTTC.

This clonotype was picked up a small number of times. The chain has TRBV7-9 and TRBJ1-2; tentatively, D is TRBD1 (5 bases). CDR1 and CDR2 (germline): SEHNR, FQNEAQ (reference sequence). Trimming pared 3 bases from V and 8 bases from J, leaving 10 bases between. This CDR3 region has 12 residues. Written as DNA, the CDR3 is TGTGCCAGCAGCTTGGGGACCTTAGGCTACACCTTC. Translating gives CASSLGTLGYTF.

The sample holds a few counts of this clonotype. The genes are TRBV3-1 and TRBJ1-3, with no clear D. Trimming removed 4 bases from V and 0 bases from J, with 10 bases in between. The CDR3 has 15 amino acids. CDR1 and CDR2 (germline): LGHDT, YNNKEL (reference sequence). Written as DNA, the CDR3 is TGTGCCAGCAGCCGGCAGCGAAACTCTGGAAACACCATATATTTT. It yields the protein CASSRQRNSGNTIYF.

This chain connects TRBV12-3 or TRBV12-4 to TRBJ2-4, with D perhaps TRBD2 (7 bases). V was clipped by 6 bases and J by 9 bases, with 27 bases between them. The CDR3 is 17 residues long. The CDR3 spells CASSRGGAPGPSGIQYF. CDR3 nucleotides: TGTGCCAGCAGCCGTGGGGGGGCACCCGGGCCTTCGGGCATTCAGTACTTC.

This clonotype was picked up a small number of times. This CDR3 reads CATSDSRAAGMVEQFF. CDR3 bases: TGTGCCACCAGTGATTCCCGGGCGGCCGGAATGGTCGAGCAGTTCTTC. The V call is TRBV24-1, the J call TRBJ2-1; D gene ambiguous. Germline CDR1 is KGHDR and CDR2 is SFDVKD. V gave up 2 bases and J gave up 10 bases, with 20 bases separating them. This CDR3 is built from 16 residues.

The chain employs TRBV7-2 and TRBJ2-7, with 8 bases that match TRBD2. V was clipped by 2 bases and J by 4 bases; unmatched bases: 4. The germline V gene has CDR1 SGHTA and CDR2 FQGNSA. The CDR3 spans 14 residues. This CDR3 reads CASSLSSGSYEQYF. The CDR3 DNA follows: TGTGCCAGCAGCTTATCCAGCGGGAGTTACGAGCAGTACTTC.

This chain joins TRBV6-5 and TRBJ2-7; no definite D call. Deletions cut 0 bases from V and 0 bases from J, with 12 bases between. CDR1 MNHEY and CDR2 SVGAGI come from the germline V gene. The CDR3 is made up of 16 amino acids. The CDR3 sequence: CASSYSTQRSSYEQYF. The CDR3 DNA is TGTGCCAGCAGTTACTCGACACAGAGGAGCTCCTACGAGCAGTACTTC.

The chain recombines TRBV3-1 with TRBJ2-1; weak D call: TRBD2 (6 bases). This CDR3 spans 15 amino acids. Germline V lookup: CDR1 LGHDT, CDR2 YNNKEL (reference sequence). Trimming removed 5 bases from V and 5 bases from J, with 16 bases in between. The CDR3 reads CASSSTSRPHNEQFF. In DNA, the CDR3 is TGTGCCAGCAGCTCCACTAGCCGACCACACAATGAGCAGTTCTTC.

This clonotype appeared a single time. V gene TRBV20-1 combines with J gene TRBJ2-3; D not certain. CDR1 is DFQATT, CDR2 SNEGSKA, per germline (reference sequence). The CDR3 is 14 amino acids. V lost 5 bases, J lost 3 bases, and 15 bases lay in between. The CDR3 reads CSAADLVTTDTQYF. CDR3 in DNA: TGCAGTGCTGCCGACCTAGTCACTACAGATACGCAGTATTTT.

This clonotype was counted a few times. V is TRBV5-5 and J is TRBJ2-1, with D possibly TRBD2 on 7 matching bases. This CDR3 is built from 15 residues. The V gene lost 4 bases and the J gene lost 2 bases, with 13 bases spanning the gap. Germline V gives CDR1 SGHKS, CDR2 YYEKEE (reference sequence). The CDR3 region has the DNA TGTGCCAGCAGCGCACAGGGAGGGGCCTACAATGAGCAGTTCTTC. It is translated as CASSAQGGAYNEQFF.

The V call is TRBV4-3, the J call TRBJ1-2; TRBD1 is a possible D gene (6 bases). CDR1 and CDR2 from the germline V gene are LGHNA and YSLEER. The CDR3 is 16 amino acids. Trimming pared 0 bases from V and 4 bases from J, leaving 15 bases between. CDR3 protein: CASSQDLPDSSYGYTF. The CDR3 coding sequence is TGCGCCAGCAGCCAAGATCTCCCGGACAGCAGCTATGGCTACACCTTC.

This clonotype was observed a handful of times. The V and J genes are TRBV12-3 or TRBV12-4 and TRBJ2-3; 12 positions agree with TRBD2. This CDR3 comprises 15 residues. The junction had 6 bases not matched to a gene; V was cut back by 6 bases and J by 5 bases. Written as DNA, the CDR3 is TGTGCCAGCAGACCCCCGGGACTAGCGGGAGATACGCAGTATTTT. This gives the protein CASRPPGLAGDTQYF.